A selection of T cell receptor beta chains follows, all from one sample in a study of tumor-infiltrating lymphocytes in primary liver carcinoma. TCRdb passed the multiplex PCR reads through MiXCR, listing each CDR3 protein once. The sample has about 130,000 distinct CDR3 sequences, around 60% seen once. What was sequenced was liver tumor tissue from sampling region 3. These receptors came from a woman between 55 and 75 years old with primary liver carcinoma and hepatitis B virus infection. Each CDR3 is given without its conserved first and last residue. A D gene is named only where the DNA matches it firmly.

CDR3 protein: ASGPPGGVHTTEAF; J gene: TRBJ1-1; D gene: -; V gene: TRBV11-2
CDR3 protein: ACNDSEPVYNEQF; J gene: TRBJ2-1; D gene: -; V gene: TRBV2
CDR3 protein: AISESVYGYT; J gene: TRBJ1-2; D gene: -; V gene: TRBV10-3
CDR3 protein: ARSYSIPNGATYNEQF; J gene: TRBJ2-1; D gene: -; V gene: TRBV6-5
CDR3 protein: ASKGLHGTDTQY; J gene: TRBJ2-3; D gene: -; V gene: TRBV4-1
CDR3 protein: ASSLEMGRELI; J gene: TRBJ2-2; D gene: -; V gene: TRBV12-3/TRBV12-4
CDR3 protein: ASTALGSAGELF; J gene: TRBJ2-2; D gene: -; V gene: TRBV5-1
CDR3 protein: ASGLGQFYNEQF; J gene: TRBJ2-1; D gene: TRBD1; V gene: TRBV5-6
CDR3 protein: ASGRQNIGELF; J gene: TRBJ2-2; D gene: -; V gene: TRBV11-2
CDR3 protein: ASSLTGHRDVGGIQY; J gene: TRBJ2-4; D gene: -; V gene: TRBV12-3/TRBV12-4
CDR3 protein: ASSLGLQGASTDTQY; J gene: TRBJ2-3; D gene: TRBD1; V gene: TRBV28
CDR3 protein: ASCLHRGETQY; J gene: TRBJ2-5; D gene: -; V gene: TRBV11-2
CDR3 protein: SARGQWASGANVLT; J gene: TRBJ2-6; D gene: -; V gene: TRBV20-1
CDR3 protein: SVAGGSTEAF; J gene: TRBJ1-1; D gene: -; V gene: TRBV29-1
CDR3 protein: ASSSLGTDQETQY; J gene: TRBJ2-5; D gene: -; V gene: TRBV11-1
CDR3 protein: ASSLGGSQNTEAL; J gene: TRBJ1-1; D gene: -; V gene: TRBV7-9
CDR3 protein: ASSLGLRGRDEQY; J gene: TRBJ2-7; D gene: -; V gene: TRBV28
CDR3 protein: SVETGTFYEQY; J gene: TRBJ2-7; D gene: -; V gene: TRBV29-1
CDR3 protein: ASNLDRGLGWDGYT; J gene: TRBJ1-2; D gene: -; V gene: TRBV11-2
CDR3 protein: ASSISLAGELF; J gene: TRBJ2-2; D gene: -; V gene: TRBV11-2
CDR3 protein: ATPVRAGRQANYGYT; J gene: TRBJ1-2; D gene: -; V gene: TRBV6-1
CDR3 protein: ARSLDREIDAQY; J gene: TRBJ2-3; D gene: TRBD1; V gene: TRBV11-2
CDR3 protein: ASSYTPLADNTGELF; J gene: TRBJ2-2; D gene: TRBD2; V gene: TRBV4-1
CDR3 protein: ASRVSGHLYNEQF; J gene: TRBJ2-1; D gene: -; V gene: TRBV5-1
CDR3 protein: ASSPSLGLSSYEQY; J gene: TRBJ2-7; D gene: -; V gene: TRBV5-6
CDR3 protein: ASSLRDPSNQPQH; J gene: TRBJ1-5; D gene: -; V gene: TRBV6-6
CDR3 protein: ARSLVLTITPLH; J gene: TRBJ1-6; D gene: -; V gene: TRBV11-2
CDR3 protein: ACSAETDYGYT; J gene: TRBJ1-2; D gene: -; V gene: TRBV12-3/TRBV12-4
CDR3 protein: ASSLSYLTEQY; J gene: TRBJ2-7; D gene: -; V gene: TRBV5-1
CDR3 protein: ASSLAGWRTSTYTQY; J gene: TRBJ2-3; D gene: -; V gene: TRBV11-2
CDR3 protein: ASSSRDRVLDVQF; J gene: TRBJ2-1; D gene: TRBD1; V gene: TRBV11-2
CDR3 protein: ASSPPQGSWEKLF; J gene: TRBJ1-4; D gene: TRBD1; V gene: TRBV28
CDR3 protein: ASCLAVSYEQY; J gene: TRBJ2-7; D gene: -; V gene: TRBV7-8
CDR3 protein: ASSLGANGKLEQF; J gene: TRBJ2-1; D gene: -; V gene: TRBV11-3
CDR3 protein: ASSLKLARSNDELF; J gene: TRBJ2-1; D gene: TRBD2; V gene: TRBV5-6
CDR3 protein: ASSPTSRSIAKNIQY; J gene: TRBJ2-4; D gene: TRBD2; V gene: TRBV5-1
CDR3 protein: ASSRSGVGGTDTQY; J gene: TRBJ2-3; D gene: -; V gene: TRBV4-2
CDR3 protein: ASSRGTEAYNEQF; J gene: TRBJ2-1; D gene: TRBD1; V gene: TRBV7-9
CDR3 protein: SGMTSGSEQF; J gene: TRBJ2-1; D gene: TRBD2; V gene: TRBV29-1
CDR3 protein: ASSEAWAEEGYT; J gene: TRBJ1-2; D gene: -; V gene: TRBV6-1
CDR3 protein: ASSPRLGETQY; J gene: TRBJ2-5; D gene: -; V gene: TRBV12-3/TRBV12-4
CDR3 protein: GSRLPTGDGETQN; J gene: TRBJ2-5; D gene: TRBD1; V gene: TRBV11-2
CDR3 protein: ASSLTSGSYERY; J gene: TRBJ2-7; D gene: TRBD2; V gene: TRBV5-4
CDR3 protein: ASSYAETRTDGQY; J gene: TRBJ2-3; D gene: -; V gene: TRBV6-2/TRBV6-3
CDR3 protein: ASIKADPSYEQY; J gene: TRBJ2-7; D gene: -; V gene: TRBV25-1
CDR3 protein: ASSLEGGPGAYGQY; J gene: TRBJ2-7; D gene: -; V gene: TRBV7-9
CDR3 protein: ANSSEGWIYQY; J gene: TRBJ2-3; D gene: -; V gene: TRBV11-2
CDR3 protein: VSSGKRATYEPY; J gene: TRBJ2-7; D gene: TRBD2; V gene: TRBV11-1
CDR3 protein: AIDASGRAWSYNEQL; J gene: TRBJ2-1; D gene: TRBD2; V gene: TRBV10-3
CDR3 protein: SARLDDPPEQY; J gene: TRBJ2-7; D gene: -; V gene: TRBV20-1
CDR3 protein: VSSFAPTGTYEQY; J gene: TRBJ2-7; D gene: TRBD1; V gene: TRBV11-3
CDR3 protein: ACSLDPIRALRYGYT; J gene: TRBJ1-2; D gene: -; V gene: TRBV11-2
CDR3 protein: ASSLTPSSQATGNAMY; J gene: TRBJ1-3; D gene: -; V gene: TRBV7-8